The entry that follows covers one T cell receptor beta chain sequence. The antigen remains undetermined. Sorted-subset replicate PCRs used roughly 220 ng DNA, about 30,000 T cell genomes. Sequencing was performed with immunoSEQ multiplex PCR; in TCRdb, only in-frame clones are kept and a portion is missing. The sample includes over 1.4 million clones, around 95% seen only once; the top ten take more than 0.9%. Trimming pared 3 bases from V and 2 bases from J, leaving 23 bases between. This CDR3 region has 18 residues. CDR1 and CDR2 from the germline V gene are SNHLY and FYNNEI. This sample is drawn from a study of shared clonotypes between healthy human individuals. General study results and limits: Limitation of the genetic and exposure-history diversity represented came from the few donors.

This receptor was taken from a man younger than 45 in good health. What was sequenced was naive CD4+ T cells sorted from blood. Subset described: CD45RA+ positively selected. V and J are TRBV2 and TRBJ2-7; possible D gene TRBD2, 5 bases. The CDR3 spells CASSDGRRWTDLTYEQYF. DNA of the CDR3: TGTGCCAGCAGTGACGGCAGAAGATGGACTGACCTAACCTACGAGCAGTACTTC.